This TCR beta chain was obtained from a study of early T cells in non-severe SARS-CoV-2 infection. Study-level background: Sequencing used unsorted whole-blood bulk RNA, so chains lack pairing. Study results and limitations: VDJdb matching favored anti-spike CD8 responses, missing private and CD4 specificities.

V lost 7 bases, J lost 7 bases, and 10 bases stayed unmatched. CDR1 and CDR2 (germline): MNHNS, SASEGT. CDR3 length equals 14 residues. To note about this clonotype: Its antigen remains unknown.

In the library, individual cDNA molecules carried attached unique molecular identifiers. TCRdb recomputed calls from the 5' RACE reads with MiXCR, one row per CDR3 protein. Of approximately 33,000 distinct CDR3 sequences listed, approximately 5.3% are singletons. The J gene is TRBJ2-7, the V gene TRBV6-1, with 10 bases fitting TRBD1. The origin of this receptor is an adult who was a healthcare worker with PCR-confirmed SARS-CoV-2 infection or an uninfected control (not recorded which). The sequenced sample consisted of whole blood. The CDR3, as DNA: TGTGCCAGCACCCCCCGGGACAGGGGTTTTGAGCAGTACTTC. Its protein product is CASTPRDRGFEQYF.